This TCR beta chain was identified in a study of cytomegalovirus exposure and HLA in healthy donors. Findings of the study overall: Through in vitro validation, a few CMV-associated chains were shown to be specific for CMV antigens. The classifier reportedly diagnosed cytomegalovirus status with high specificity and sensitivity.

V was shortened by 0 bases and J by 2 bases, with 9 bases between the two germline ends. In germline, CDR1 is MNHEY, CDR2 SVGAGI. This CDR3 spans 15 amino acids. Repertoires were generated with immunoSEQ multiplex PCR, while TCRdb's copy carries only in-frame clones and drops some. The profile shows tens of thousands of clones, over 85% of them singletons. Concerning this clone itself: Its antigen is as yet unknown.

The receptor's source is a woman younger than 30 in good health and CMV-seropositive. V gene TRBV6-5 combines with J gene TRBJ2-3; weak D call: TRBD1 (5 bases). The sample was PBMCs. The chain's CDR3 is CASSYSWGLTDTQYF. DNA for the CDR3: TGTGCCAGCAGTTACTCGTGGGGCCTCACAGATACGCAGTATTTT.